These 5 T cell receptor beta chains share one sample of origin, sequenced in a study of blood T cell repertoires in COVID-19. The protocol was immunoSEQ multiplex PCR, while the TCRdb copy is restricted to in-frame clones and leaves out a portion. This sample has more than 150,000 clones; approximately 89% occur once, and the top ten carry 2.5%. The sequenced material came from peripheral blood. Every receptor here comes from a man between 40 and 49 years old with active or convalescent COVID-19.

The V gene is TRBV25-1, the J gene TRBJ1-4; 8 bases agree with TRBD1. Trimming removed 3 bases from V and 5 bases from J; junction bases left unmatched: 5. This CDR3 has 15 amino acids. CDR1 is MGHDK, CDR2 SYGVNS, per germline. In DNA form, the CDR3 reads TGTGCCAGCAGTGAGCCAGGGGGCGAAAATGAAAAACTGTTTTTT. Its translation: CASSEPGGENEKLFF.

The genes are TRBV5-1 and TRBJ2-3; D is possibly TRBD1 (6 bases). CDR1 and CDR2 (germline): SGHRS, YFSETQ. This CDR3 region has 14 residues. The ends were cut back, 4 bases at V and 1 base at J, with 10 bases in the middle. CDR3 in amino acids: CASSVDSRTDTQYF. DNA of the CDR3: TGCGCCAGCAGCGTGGACAGTCGCACAGATACGCAGTATTTT.

CDR3 coding DNA: TGTGCCAGCAGCCTGGGACGGACAGGGGATGGCTACACCTTC. It translates to CASSLGRTGDGYTF. The V call is TRBV7-9, the J call TRBJ1-2; 9 positions agree with TRBD1. The CDR3 spans 14 residues. The germline CDR1 and CDR2 sequences are SEHNR and FQNEAQ (reference sequence). V lost 5 bases, J lost 6 bases, and 7 bases stayed unmatched.

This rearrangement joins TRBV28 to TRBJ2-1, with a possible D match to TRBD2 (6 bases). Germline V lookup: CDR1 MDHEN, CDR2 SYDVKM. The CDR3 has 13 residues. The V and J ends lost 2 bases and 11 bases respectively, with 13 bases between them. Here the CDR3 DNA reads TGTGCCAGCAGTTTAAGGAGGGCCATAAAGCAGTTCTTC. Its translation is CASSLRRAIKQFF.

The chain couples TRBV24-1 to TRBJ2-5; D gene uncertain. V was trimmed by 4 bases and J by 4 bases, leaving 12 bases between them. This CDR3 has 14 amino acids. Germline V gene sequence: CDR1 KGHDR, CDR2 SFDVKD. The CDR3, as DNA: TGTGCCACCAGTGACTACTTGAACCCAGAGACCCAGTACTTC. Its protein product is CATSDYLNPETQYF.